The TCR beta chain described here comes from a study of cytomegalovirus exposure and HLA in healthy donors. The PCR made use of 60 Vbeta and 13 Jbeta primers. TCRdb's copy holds only in-frame clones and misses some; the assay was immunoSEQ multiplex PCR. The sample yields roughly 97,000 clones, around 81% seen once. Study-level findings and limits: Sequencing depth across donors, presence/absence analyses assumed, was roughly uniform. A previous analysis found most TCR beta V segments productive roughly 87% or roughly 30% of the time.

Trimming cost V 6 bases and J 3 bases, with 12 bases left between them. CDR3 size: 14 residues. CDR1 is MNHNS and CDR2 is SASEGT in the germline V gene. Details on this clone: Its target is unknown.

This chain connects TRBV6-1 to TRBJ2-1; maybe TRBD2 (5 bases). The TCR comes from a middle-aged man in good health and CMV-seropositive. Sequencing used PBMCs. CDR3 residues: CASSTRGHYNEQFF. CDR3 bases: TGTGCCAGCAGCACCCGGGGTCACTACAATGAGCAGTTCTTC.